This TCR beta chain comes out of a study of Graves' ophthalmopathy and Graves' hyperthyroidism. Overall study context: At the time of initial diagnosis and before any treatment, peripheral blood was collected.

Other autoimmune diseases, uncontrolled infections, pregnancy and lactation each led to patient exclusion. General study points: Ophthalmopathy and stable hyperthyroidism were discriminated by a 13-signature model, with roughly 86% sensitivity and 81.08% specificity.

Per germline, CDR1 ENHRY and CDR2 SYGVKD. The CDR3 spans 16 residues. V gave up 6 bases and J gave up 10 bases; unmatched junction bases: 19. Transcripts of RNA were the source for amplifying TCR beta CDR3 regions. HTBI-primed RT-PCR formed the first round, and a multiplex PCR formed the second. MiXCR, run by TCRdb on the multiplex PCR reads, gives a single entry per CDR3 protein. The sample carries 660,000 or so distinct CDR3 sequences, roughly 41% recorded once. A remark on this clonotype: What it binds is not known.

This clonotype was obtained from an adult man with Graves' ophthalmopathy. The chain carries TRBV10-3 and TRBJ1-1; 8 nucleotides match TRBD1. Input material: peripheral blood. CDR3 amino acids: CAISPGTGEGRLRAFF. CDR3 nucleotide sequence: TGTGCCATCAGCCCCGGGACAGGTGAAGGACGGCTTAGAGCTTTCTTT.